This TCR beta chain was found in a study of blood T cells in healthy people across ages. This CDR3 region has 14 residues. Per germline, CDR1 WSHSY and CDR2 SAAADI. The V end lost 5 bases, the J end lost 2 bases, and 11 bases lay between the germline ends. The second PCR ran about 6 to 11 cycles with a sample-barcoded 5' primer and J-beta primers. TCRdb used MiXCR to reprocess the 5' RACE reads, holding one entry per CDR3 protein. The table shows about 930,000 distinct CDR3 sequences, with just under 30% occurring only once. There are a few counts of this clonotype. Antigen specificity is unknown. Whole-study findings and limits: Both higher diversity and more naive CD4+ cells marked long-lived donors when set against aged donors.

In addition, the sample was reused for a study of T cells of mothers and their children. That work adds: More than five children and their three healthy Caucasian mothers were the donors.

V usage is TRBV10-2 and J usage is TRBJ2-3; D remains unclear. The receptor was isolated from a woman between 40 and 50 years old in good health. The sample was blood. The CDR3 nucleotides are TGCGCCAGCAGTAGGGTTGGCTCCACAGATACGCAGTATTTT. It encodes CASSRVGSTDTQYF.